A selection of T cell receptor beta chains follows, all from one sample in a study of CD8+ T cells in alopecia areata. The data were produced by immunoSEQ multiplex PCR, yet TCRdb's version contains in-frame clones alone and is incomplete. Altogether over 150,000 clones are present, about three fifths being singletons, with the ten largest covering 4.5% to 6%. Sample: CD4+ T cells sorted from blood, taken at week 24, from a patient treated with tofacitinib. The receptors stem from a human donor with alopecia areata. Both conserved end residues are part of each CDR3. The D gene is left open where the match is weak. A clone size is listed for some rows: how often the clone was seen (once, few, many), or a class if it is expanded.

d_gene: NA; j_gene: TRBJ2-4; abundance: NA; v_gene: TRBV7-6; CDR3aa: CASSLVSGEAIQYF; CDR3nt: TGTGCCAGCAGCTTAGTGTCAGGGGAGGCCATTCAGTACTTC
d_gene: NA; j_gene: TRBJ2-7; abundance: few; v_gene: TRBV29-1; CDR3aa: CSVELATYEQYF; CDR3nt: TGCAGCGTTGAACTAGCTACCTACGAGCAGTACTTC
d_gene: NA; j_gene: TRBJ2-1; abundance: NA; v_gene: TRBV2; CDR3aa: CASSEGLSNEQFF; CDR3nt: TGTGCCAGCAGTGAGGGACTCTCCAATGAGCAGTTCTTC
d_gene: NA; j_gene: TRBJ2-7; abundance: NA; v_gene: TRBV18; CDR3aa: CASSPAETSYEQYF; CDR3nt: TGTGCCAGCTCACCAGCGGAAACCTCCTACGAGCAGTACTTC
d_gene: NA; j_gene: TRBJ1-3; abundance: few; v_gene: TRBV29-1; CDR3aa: CSSRGNGNTIYF; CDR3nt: TGCAGCTCTAGGGGGAATGGAAACACCATATATTTT
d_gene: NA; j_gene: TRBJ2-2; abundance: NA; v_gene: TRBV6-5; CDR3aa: CASRPPDWNTGELFF; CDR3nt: TGTGCCAGCAGGCCCCCGGATTGGAACACCGGGGAGCTGTTTTTT
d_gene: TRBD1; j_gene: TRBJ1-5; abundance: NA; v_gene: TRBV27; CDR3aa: CASSSQGARQPQHF; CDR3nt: TGTGCCAGCAGTTCACAGGGGGCAAGGCAGCCCCAGCATTTT
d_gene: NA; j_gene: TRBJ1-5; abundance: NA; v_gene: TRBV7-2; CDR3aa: CASSFGSDSNQPQHF; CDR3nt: TGTGCCAGCAGCTTCGGGAGCGATAGCAATCAGCCCCAGCATTTT
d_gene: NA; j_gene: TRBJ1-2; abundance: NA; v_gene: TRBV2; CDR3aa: CASSDNGAFYGYTF; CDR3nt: TGTGCCAGCAGTGATAACGGAGCTTTCTATGGCTACACCTTC
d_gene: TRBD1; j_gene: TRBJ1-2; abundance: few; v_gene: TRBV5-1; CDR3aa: CASSSTGGEGYTF; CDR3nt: TGCGCCAGCAGCTCGACAGGGGGAGAAGGCTACACCTTC
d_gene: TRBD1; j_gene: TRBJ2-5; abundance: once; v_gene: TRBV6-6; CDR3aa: CASSYSDRGETQYF; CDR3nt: TGTGCCAGCAGTTACTCGGACAGGGGAGAGACCCAGTACTTC
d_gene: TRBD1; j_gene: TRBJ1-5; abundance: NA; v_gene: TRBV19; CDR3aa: CASSIGGQYNQPQHF; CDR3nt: TGTGCCAGTAGTATAGGGGGACAGTACAATCAGCCCCAGCATTTT
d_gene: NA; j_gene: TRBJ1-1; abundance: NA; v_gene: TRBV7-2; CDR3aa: CASSLQEGSTEAFF; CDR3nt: TGTGCCAGCAGCCTACAGGAGGGGAGCACTGAAGCTTTCTTT
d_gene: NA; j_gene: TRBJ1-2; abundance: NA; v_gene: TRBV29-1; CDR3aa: CSVFGVYGYTF; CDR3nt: TGCAGCGTTTTCGGGGTATATGGCTACACCTTC
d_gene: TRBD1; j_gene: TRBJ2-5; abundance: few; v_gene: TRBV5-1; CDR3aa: CASSPDRVGQETQYF; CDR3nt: TGCGCCAGCAGCCCGGACAGGGTGGGACAAGAGACCCAGTACTTC
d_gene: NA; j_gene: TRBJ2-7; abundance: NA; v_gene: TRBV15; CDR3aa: CATSRANTIAPIF; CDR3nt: TGTGCCACCAGCAGAGCCAACACCATCGCTCCCATCTTC
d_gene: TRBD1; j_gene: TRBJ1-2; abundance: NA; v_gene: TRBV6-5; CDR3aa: CASSSTGARFYYGYTF; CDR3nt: TGTGCCAGCAGTTCGACAGGGGCGAGGTTTTACTATGGCTACACCTTC
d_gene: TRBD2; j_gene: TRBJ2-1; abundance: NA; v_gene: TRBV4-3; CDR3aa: CASSQGLLASRGYNEQFF; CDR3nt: TGCGCCAGCAGCCAGGGACTACTAGCGTCTAGAGGCTACAATGAGCAGTTCTTC
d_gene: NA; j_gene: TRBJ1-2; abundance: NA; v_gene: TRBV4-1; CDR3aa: CASSQTTEPLAYGYTF; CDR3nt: TGCGCCAGCAGCCAAACCACGGAACCGCTGGCCTATGGCTACACCTTC
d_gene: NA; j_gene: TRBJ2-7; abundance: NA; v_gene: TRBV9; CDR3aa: CASSESAGGAYEQYF; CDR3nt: TGTGCCAGCAGCGAATCAGCGGGTGGGGCCTACGAGCAGTACTTC
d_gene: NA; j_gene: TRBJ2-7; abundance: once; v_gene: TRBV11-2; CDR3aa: CASSLLQASYEQYF; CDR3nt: TGTGCCAGCAGCTTACTTCAGGCGAGCTACGAGCAGTACTTC
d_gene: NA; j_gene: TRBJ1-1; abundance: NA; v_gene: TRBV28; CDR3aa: CASSITGSGEAFF; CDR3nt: TGTGCCAGCAGCATAACAGGGTCGGGTGAAGCTTTCTTT
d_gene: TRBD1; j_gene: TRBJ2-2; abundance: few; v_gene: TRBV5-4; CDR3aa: CASSGGQGVGTGELFF; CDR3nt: TGTGCCAGCAGCGGTGGACAGGGAGTAGGCACCGGGGAGCTGTTTTTT
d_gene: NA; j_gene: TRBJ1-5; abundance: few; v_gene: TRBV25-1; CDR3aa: CAIGDQPQHF; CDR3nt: TGTGCCATCGGGGATCAGCCCCAGCATTTT
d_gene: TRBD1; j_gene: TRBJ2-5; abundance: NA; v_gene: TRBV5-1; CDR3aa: CASHPRTGGALETQYF; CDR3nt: TGCGCCAGCCACCCCAGGACAGGGGGCGCGTTAGAGACCCAGTACTTC
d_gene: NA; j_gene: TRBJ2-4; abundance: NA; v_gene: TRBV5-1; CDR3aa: CASSLVGLNRGLAKNIQYF; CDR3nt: TGCGCCAGCAGCTTGGTGGGACTCAACCGGGGGCTAGCCAAAAACATTCAGTACTTC
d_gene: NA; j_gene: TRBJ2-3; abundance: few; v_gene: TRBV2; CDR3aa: CASSEADTQYF; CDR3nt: TGTGCCAGCAGTGAAGCAGATACGCAGTATTTT
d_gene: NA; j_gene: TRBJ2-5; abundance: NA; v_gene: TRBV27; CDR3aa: CASSPRWLGSRETQYF; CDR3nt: TGTGCCAGCAGTCCCCGATGGTTGGGTAGTCGAGAGACCCAGTACTTC
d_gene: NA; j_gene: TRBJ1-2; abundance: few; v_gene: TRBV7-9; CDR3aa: CASSLGMTVSYGYTF; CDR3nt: TGTGCCAGCAGCTTGGGAATGACAGTCTCCTATGGCTACACCTTC
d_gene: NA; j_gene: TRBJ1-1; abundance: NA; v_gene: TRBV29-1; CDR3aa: CSVELGTEAFF; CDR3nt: TGCAGCGTTGAATTAGGCACTGAAGCTTTCTTT
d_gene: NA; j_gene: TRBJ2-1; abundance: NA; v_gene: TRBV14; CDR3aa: CASSPYQGNEQFF; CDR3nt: TGTGCCAGCAGCCCGTATCAAGGGAATGAGCAGTTCTTC
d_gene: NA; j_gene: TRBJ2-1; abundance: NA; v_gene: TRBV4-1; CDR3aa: CASSQGLGYNEQFF; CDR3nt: TGCGCCAGCAGCCAGGGCCTGGGGTACAATGAGCAGTTCTTC
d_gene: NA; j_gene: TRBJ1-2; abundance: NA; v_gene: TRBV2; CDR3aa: CASSEADQGGYTF; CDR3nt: TGTGCCAGCAGTGAAGCGGACCAGGGTGGCTACACCTTC